This is a list of T cell receptor beta chains from one sample in a study of T cell responses to AZD1222 COVID-19 vaccine. The table came from immunoSEQ multiplex PCR; TCRdb's copy has only in-frame clones and leaves some out. The table has some 150,000 clones, approximately 91% seen once. Specimen: peripheral blood, collected 28 days after the second dose of the MenACWY control vaccine. All receptors come from an adult who received the MenACWY meningococcal vaccine as a control. The CDR3 runs from the conserved cysteine through the conserved F or W. The order of the fields is clone size, J gene, V gene, D gene, CDR3 DNA, CDR3 protein. The D gene is left open where the match is weak. The size entry is marked missing in some rows and otherwise reads once, few, many or a size class.

NA TRBJ2-6 TRBV3-1/TRBV3-2 NA TGTGCCAACGCTGTACAGGGGGCCAACGTCCTGACTTTC CANAVQGANVLTF
NA TRBJ2-7 TRBV3-1/TRBV3-2 NA TGTGCCAGCAGCCCACTACAATATGACAGACGCGACGAGCAGTACTTC CASSPLQYDRRDEQYF
NA TRBJ1-5 TRBV6-2/TRBV6-3 NA TGTGCCAGCAGTTGGGGGGGGAGCAATCAGCCCCAGCATTTT CASSWGGSNQPQHF
once TRBJ1-3 TRBV27 NA TGTGCCGGGGGGCAGGGGCAGTCTGGAAACACCATATATTTT CAGGQGQSGNTIYF
few TRBJ1-6 TRBV12-3/TRBV12-4 NA TGTGCCAGCAGTTTAGAGAGTGGCCCCTCCCTCCACTTT CASSLESGPSLHF
NA TRBJ1-6 TRBV7-3 TRBD1 TGTGCCAGCAGCTTACGGGACAGGGGTGGTTCACCCCTCCACTTT CASSLRDRGGSPLHF
NA TRBJ2-7 TRBV7-3 NA TGTGCCAGCAGCCAGGGGCAGGGCGCACTCGAGCAGTACTTC CASSQGQGALEQYF
NA TRBJ1-1 TRBV7-3 TRBD1 TGTGCCAGCAGCCTAGGGGGCGGTATCGCTGAAGCTTTCTTT CASSLGGGIAEAFF
once TRBJ1-1 TRBV6-5 NA TGTGCCAGCAGCCAAATACAGAGGAACACTGAAGCTTTCTTT CASSQIQRNTEAFF
NA TRBJ2-1 TRBV9 NA TGTGCCAGCAGCGTAGCTTTCAATGAGCAGTTCTTC CASSVAFNEQFF
NA TRBJ2-7 TRBV12-3/TRBV12-4 NA TGTGCCAGCAGTTTAGAGGGAGCCTACGAGCAGTACTTC CASSLEGAYEQYF
NA TRBJ1-2 TRBV7-2 NA TGTGCCAGCAGCTTAGACACACCAGGAAGCGGCTACACCTTC CASSLDTPGSGYTF